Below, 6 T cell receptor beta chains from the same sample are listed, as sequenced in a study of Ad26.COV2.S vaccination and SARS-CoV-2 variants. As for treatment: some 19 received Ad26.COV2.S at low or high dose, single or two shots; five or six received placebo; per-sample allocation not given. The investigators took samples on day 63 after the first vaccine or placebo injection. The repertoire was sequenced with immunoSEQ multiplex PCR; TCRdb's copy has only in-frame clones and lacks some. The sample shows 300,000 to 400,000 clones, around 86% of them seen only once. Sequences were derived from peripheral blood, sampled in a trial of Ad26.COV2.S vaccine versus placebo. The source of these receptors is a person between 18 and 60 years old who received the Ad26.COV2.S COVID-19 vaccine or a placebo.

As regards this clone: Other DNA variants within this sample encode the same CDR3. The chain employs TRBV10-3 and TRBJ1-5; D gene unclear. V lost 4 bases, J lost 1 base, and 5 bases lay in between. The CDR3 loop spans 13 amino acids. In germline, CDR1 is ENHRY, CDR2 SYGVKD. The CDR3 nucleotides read TGTGCCATCAGTGTAGACAGCAATCAGCCCCAGCATTTT. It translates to CAISVDSNQPQHF.

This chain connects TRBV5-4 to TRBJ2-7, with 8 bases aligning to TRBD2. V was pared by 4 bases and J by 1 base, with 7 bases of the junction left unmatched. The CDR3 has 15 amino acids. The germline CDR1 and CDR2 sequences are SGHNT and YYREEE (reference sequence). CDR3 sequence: CASSRTSGTSYEQYF. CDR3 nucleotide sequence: TGTGCCAGCAGCCGCACTAGCGGTACGTCCTACGAGCAGTACTTC.

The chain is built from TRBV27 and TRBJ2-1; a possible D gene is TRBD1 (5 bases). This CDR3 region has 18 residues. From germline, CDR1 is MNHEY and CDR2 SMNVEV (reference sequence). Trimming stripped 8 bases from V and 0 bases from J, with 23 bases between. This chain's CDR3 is CASSDSWLLLSSYNEQFF. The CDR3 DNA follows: TGTGCCAGCTCCGACAGTTGGCTGCTCCTTAGCTCCTACAATGAGCAGTTCTTC.

This CDR3 reads CAWELALFYNEQFF. DNA for the CDR3: TGTGCCTGGGAGCTAGCGCTATTCTACAATGAGCAGTTCTTC. This chain uses TRBV30 with TRBJ2-1, with D possibly matching TRBD2 (6 bases). Germline lookup yields CDR1 GTSNPN and CDR2 SVGIG (reference sequence). Trimming removed 5 bases at V and 3 bases at J, with 14 bases between. The CDR3 extends over 14 amino acids.

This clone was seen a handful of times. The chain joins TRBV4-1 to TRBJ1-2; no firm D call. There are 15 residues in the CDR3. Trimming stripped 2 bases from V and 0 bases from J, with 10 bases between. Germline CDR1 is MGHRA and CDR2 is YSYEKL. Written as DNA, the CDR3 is TGCGCCAGCAGCCAACCCGGCAGTTCTAACTATGGCTACACCTTC. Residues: CASSQPGSSNYGYTF.

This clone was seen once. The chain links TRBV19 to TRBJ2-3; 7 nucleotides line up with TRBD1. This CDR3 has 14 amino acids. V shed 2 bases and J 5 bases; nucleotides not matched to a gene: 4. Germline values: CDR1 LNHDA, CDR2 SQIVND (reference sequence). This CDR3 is CASSIQGEIDTQYF. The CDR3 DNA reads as TGTGCCAGTAGTATACAGGGGGAGATAGATACGCAGTATTTT.